This TCR beta chain was sequenced during a study of T cell responses to AZD1222 COVID-19 vaccine. General study results and limits: Among spike-specific TCRs, nearly half reportedly target unmutated variant regions.

The CDR3 totals 13 residues. Germline assignment: CDR1 SQVTM and CDR2 ANQGSEA. The V and J ends lost 3 bases and 0 bases respectively, with 5 bases between them. This table comes from immunoSEQ multiplex PCR, and its TCRdb copy is limited to in-frame clones, with some not included. The sample has some 130,000 clones, about 89% seen once. This clone was detected once. Its antigen is currently unknown. The sequence derives from an adult in good health. The chain couples TRBV29-1 to TRBJ2-2; D is uncertain. The material was peripheral blood, obtained on day 0 of AZD1222 vaccination. The CDR3, as DNA: TGCAGCGTTGATAGGGCGAACACCGGGGAGCTGTTTTTT. This translates into CSVDRANTGELFF.